These 30 T cell receptor beta chains were sequenced from one sample in a study of T-cell reconstitution after alpha-beta-depleted transplantation in children (dated by TCRdb to 2016 to 2017). Library prep was done by PCR. This sample was sequenced with an Illumina HiSeq 2500. To normalize quantification of the TCRbeta repertoire, the TCR libraries were built with molecular barcoding that relied on unique molecular identifiers. In TCRdb, the public reads were trimmed at Q25 with fastp and aligned with MiXCR, with productive beta chains retained. Rows with one shared CDR3 protein collapse into an entry with the most common genes and DNA. This sample holds about 470,000 distinct CDR3 sequences; 43% were observed only once. The ten largest clones capture roughly a quarter of the sample. The treatment or condition label on this specimen signifies: allogeneic hematopoietic cell transplantation with graft depleted of TCRalphabeta T cells and CD19 B cells.

This specimen consisted of PBMCs, obtained before TCRalphabeta/CD19-depleted stem cell transplant. Receptor source: a girl aged 2-15 years with aplastic anemia, due to receive a stem cell transplant.

At least ten counts were recorded for this clonotype. J is TRBJ2-7 and V is TRBV6-5; perhaps TRBD2 as D (6 bases). Trimming left V 3 bases short and J 3 bases short, with 15 bases between. Germline-derived CDR1 and CDR2 are MNHEY and SVGAGI. This CDR3 has 15 residues. The CDR3 DNA is TGTGCCAGCAGTTATTTAGGCGGGGTTGGCTACGAGCAGTACTTC. It yields the protein CASSYLGGVGYEQYF.

The rearrangement uses TRBV29-1 and TRBJ2-3, with 11 nucleotides matching TRBD2. Germline V gene lookup returns CDR1 SQVTM and CDR2 ANQGSEA. This CDR3 is built from 14 residues. Trimming cost V 6 bases and J 1 base; bases outside gene matches: 3. The CDR3 region is CSVSGLAGTDTQYF. For the CDR3, the DNA is TGCAGCGTGTCGGGACTAGCGGGCACAGATACGCAGTATTTT.

V gene TRBV6-5 combines with J gene TRBJ2-1, with 14 nucleotides matching TRBD2. The CDR3 runs 16 residues. V shed 3 bases, J shed 15 bases, and the junction held 13 bases outside the gene matches. Germline V gene data show CDR1 as MNHEY and CDR2 as SVGAGI. CDR3 residues: CASSYLTSGRAGVRFF. The CDR3 nucleotides are TGTGCCAGCAGTTATCTGACTAGCGGGAGGGCCGGGGTGCGGTTCTTC.

The genes are TRBV4-1 and TRBJ2-7; the D call may be TRBD1 or TRBD2 (5 bases each). CDR3 length equals 15 residues. The germline V gene encodes CDR1 MGHRA and CDR2 YSYEKL. Between the trimmed V and J ends, which lost 8 bases and 3 bases, there was a span of 20 bases. CDR3 sequence reads: CASPRGSGTNYEQYF. CDR3 nucleotide sequence: TGCGCCAGCCCCCGAGGCTCCGGGACCAACTACGAGCAGTACTTC.

This clonotype has a count of ten or more. V is TRBV3-1 and J is TRBJ2-1, with D possibly being TRBD1 or TRBD2 (5 bases each). The V gene's germline CDR1 is LGHDT and CDR2 YNNKEL (reference sequence). The V and J ends lost 4 bases and 2 bases respectively, with 18 bases between them. The CDR3 is made up of 17 amino acids. CDR3 residues: CASSPSTGWGTYNEQFF. In nucleotides, the CDR3 is TGTGCCAGCAGCCCTAGCACCGGGTGGGGCACCTACAATGAGCAGTTCTTC.

There are many counts of this clonotype. The chain employs TRBV20-1 and TRBJ2-1; weak D call: TRBD2 (5 bases). Trimming left V 0 bases short and J 7 bases short, with 19 bases between. This CDR3 comprises 16 residues. From germline, CDR1 is DFQATT and CDR2 SNEGSKA (reference sequence). Here the CDR3 reads CSARDSHSGMGNEQFF. In DNA form, the CDR3 reads TGCAGTGCTAGAGATTCCCATTCGGGAATGGGGAATGAGCAGTTCTTC.

The gene calls are TRBV11-2 and TRBJ2-6; D is uncertain. The V end was cut by 0 bases, the J end by 0 bases, with 6 bases between. Per germline, CDR1 SGHAT and CDR2 FQNNGV. The CDR3 covers 16 residues. The CDR3 spells CASSLDRFSGANVLTF. The CDR3, as DNA: TGTGCCAGCAGCTTAGACCGATTCTCTGGGGCCAACGTCCTGACTTTC.

V usage is TRBV10-3 and J usage is TRBJ2-7; D unclear. Looked up from germline, CDR1 is ENHRY and CDR2 is SYGVKD. This CDR3 region has 15 residues. Trimming took off 8 bases at V and 0 bases at J, with 17 bases between the two ends. CDR3 protein: CAIGTSSVGSYEQYF. As DNA, the CDR3 is TGTGCCATCGGCACATCGTCCGTAGGCTCCTACGAGCAGTACTTC.

This clonotype has just a few counts. This chain connects TRBV2 to TRBJ2-7; TRBD2 agrees at 12 bases. The CDR3 sequence is 14 residues long. Losses at the gene ends were 1 base for V and 5 bases for J; bases not matched to a gene: 0. CDR1 is SNHLY, CDR2 FYNNEI, per germline. The CDR3 DNA follows: TGTGCCAGCAGTGAAGGACTAGCGGGAGACGAGCAGTACTTC. Amino acids: CASSEGLAGDEQYF. Combining the CDR3 with reference TRBV2 and TRBJ2-7 gives the whole variable domain EPEVTQTPSHQVTQMGQEVILRCVPISNHLYFYWYRQILGQKVEFLVSFYNNEISEKSEIFDDQFSVERPDGSNFTLKIRSTKLEDSAMYFCASSEGLAGDEQYFGPGTRLTVT.

The CDR3 sequence is CASSLGTGVGNFSPLHF. The DNA for the CDR3 is TGTGCCAGCAGTTTAGGGACGGGGGTCGGCAATTTCTCACCCCTCCACTTT. The chain links TRBV27 to TRBJ1-6; D perhaps matches TRBD1 (5 bases). The CDR3 spans 17 residues. Trimming pared 2 bases from V and 10 bases from J, leaving 21 bases between. Germline-derived CDR1 and CDR2 are MNHEY and SMNVEV (reference sequence).

The gene calls are TRBV29-1 and TRBJ2-7, with D hard to call. V dropped 4 bases and J dropped 2 bases, with 12 bases sitting between them. Looked up from germline, CDR1 is SQVTM and CDR2 is ANQGSEA. The CDR3 is made up of 13 amino acids. The CDR3 loop reads CSVGNTEPYEQYF. CDR3 nucleotides: TGCAGCGTTGGCAATACGGAGCCCTACGAGCAGTACTTC.

This clonotype was seen at least ten times. The chain couples TRBV4-3 to TRBJ2-7; TRBD2 aligns across 11 bases. CDR1 is LGHNA, CDR2 YSLEER, per germline. The V segment lost 4 bases and the J segment 4 bases; nucleotides outside the gene matches: 6. CDR3 size: 15 residues. DNA of the CDR3: TGCGCCAGCAGCCGATTAGCGGGAGGGCCTTACGAGCAGTACTTC. Its translation: CASSRLAGGPYEQYF.

In this sample, this clonotype turned up a few times. The chain couples TRBV6-6 to TRBJ1-2; D is possibly TRBD1 (5 bases). The ends were cut back, 11 bases at V and 5 bases at J, with 15 bases in the middle. Germline V gene data show CDR1 as MNHNY and CDR2 as SVGAGI (reference sequence). The CDR3 extends over 12 amino acids. The CDR3 DNA reads TGTGCCGGTCCGGGACGGTCGTATGGCTACACCTTC. This translates into CAGPGRSYGYTF.

Ten or more counts support this clonotype. V and J are TRBV5-5 and TRBJ1-2; D might be TRBD1 (6 bases). V lost 2 bases and J 4 bases, leaving 12 bases between the germline ends. The CDR3 sequence is 14 residues long. CDR1 is SGHKS, CDR2 YYEKEE, per germline (reference sequence). CDR3 amino acids: CASSLGGQGYGYTF. In nucleotides, the CDR3 is TGTGCCAGCAGCTTAGGGGGGCAGGGCTATGGCTACACCTTC.

A few counts support this clonotype. The chain couples TRBV27 to TRBJ2-2; 10 positions agree with TRBD1. Germline V gene lookup returns CDR1 MNHEY and CDR2 SMNVEV (reference sequence). The CDR3 is 16 amino acids. Germline trimming cut 1 base from V and 3 bases from J; bases unmatched to any gene: 2. The CDR3 DNA sequence: TGTGCCAGCAGTTTATGGGGACAGGGGTACACCGGGGAGCTGTTTTTT. Protein sequence: CASSLWGQGYTGELFF.

The V call is TRBV5-1, the J call TRBJ2-3; a possible D gene is TRBD2 (7 bases). The CDR3 has 14 residues. V was clipped by 2 bases and J by 6 bases, with 13 bases between them. Germline values: CDR1 SGHRS, CDR2 YFSETQ. The CDR3 here is CASSLRGAGDTQYF. The CDR3 DNA sequence: TGCGCCAGCAGCTTACGGGGGGCAGGGGATACGCAGTATTTT.

The chain employs TRBV7-6 and TRBJ2-5, with 9 bases matching TRBD1. The junction had 5 bases not matched to a gene; V was cut back by 6 bases and J by 0 bases. Per the germline V gene, CDR1 is SGHVS and CDR2 is FNYEAQ. The CDR3 runs 15 residues. The CDR3 loop reads CASRPTGGYQETQYF. Here the CDR3 DNA reads TGTGCCAGCAGGCCGACAGGGGGGTACCAAGAGACCCAGTACTTC.

The CDR3 coding sequence is TGTGCCAGCAGCTCGTATACTAGGGGGGACACCGGGGAGCTGTTTTTT. It is translated as CASSSYTRGDTGELFF. The chain uses TRBV7-2 and TRBJ2-2; D is tentatively TRBD1 or TRBD2 (6 bases each). Germline CDR1 SGHTA, CDR2 FQGNSA. This CDR3 is 16 amino acids long. V was cut by 4 bases and J by 3 bases, with 15 bases left in between.

This clonotype has a count of ten or more. CDR3 DNA: TGCAGTGCAGAATCCACAGATACGCAGTATTTT. Translated: CSAESTDTQYF. The chain uses TRBV20-1 and TRBJ2-3; D is ambiguous. The germline V and J ends were trimmed by 6 bases and 2 bases, with 6 bases remaining between them. Germline CDR1 is DFQATT and CDR2 is SNEGSKA (reference sequence). CDR3 length equals 11 residues.

CDR3 loop: CASSPLGEPQHF. The CDR3 coding sequence is TGTGCCAGCAGCCCCCTAGGGGAGCCCCAGCATTTT. The chain links TRBV7-9 to TRBJ1-5, with D possibly being TRBD1 (5 bases). Germline values: CDR1 SEHNR, CDR2 FQNEAQ (reference sequence). Between the trimmed V and J ends, which lost 5 bases and 8 bases, there was a span of 10 bases. This CDR3 comprises 12 residues.

This rearrangement joins TRBV20-1 to TRBJ2-7; 7 positions agree with TRBD2. CDR1 is DFQATT, CDR2 SNEGSKA, per germline (reference sequence). The junction had 5 bases not matched to a gene; V was cut back by 3 bases and J by 3 bases. This CDR3 region has 13 residues. CDR3 sequence reads: CSARGQRGYEQYF. Written as DNA, the CDR3 is TGCAGTGCTAGGGGCCAGCGGGGCTACGAGCAGTACTTC.

This chain joins TRBV3-1 and TRBJ2-5; D not resolved. Trimming cost V 3 bases and J 9 bases, with 14 bases left between them. This CDR3 is built from 13 residues. The V gene's germline CDR1 is LGHDT and CDR2 YNNKEL (reference sequence). CDR3 sequence reads: CASSHSDSGPQYF. The CDR3 DNA reads as TGTGCCAGCAGCCACTCAGACTCTGGGCCCCAGTACTTC.

This clonotype has only a few counts. The rearrangement links TRBV20-1 to TRBJ2-5; D gene uncertain. The CDR3 totals 11 residues. Per germline, CDR1 DFQATT and CDR2 SNEGSKA (reference sequence). Trimming cost V 1 base and J 5 bases, with 5 bases left between them. The CDR3 DNA reads as TGCAGTGCTAGAGGTTATGAGACCCAGTACTTC. This gives the protein CSARGYETQYF.

In this sample, this clonotype turned up many times. The chain joins TRBV28 to TRBJ2-7; TRBD1 might be the D (5 bases). Germline assignment: CDR1 MDHEN and CDR2 SYDVKM. V gave up 7 bases and J gave up 6 bases, with 13 bases separating them. CDR3 size: 12 residues. The CDR3 here is CASMSGPREQYF. The CDR3, as DNA: TGTGCCAGCATGTCAGGGCCGCGCGAGCAGTACTTC.

This clonotype was seen only a few times. This rearrangement joins TRBV6-5 to TRBJ2-7, with 8 bases fitting TRBD2. Germline CDR1 MNHEY, CDR2 SVGAGI. The CDR3 consists of 15 residues. V trimming: 2 bases; J trimming: 5 bases; junction bases outside the gene matches: 8. The CDR3 sequence: CASSYSGGRFNEQYF. In nucleotides, the CDR3 is TGTGCCAGCAGTTACAGTGGCGGGAGGTTCAACGAGCAGTACTTC.

The CDR3 DNA sequence: TGCAGTGCTCATATCTCCTACGAGCAGTACTTC. Amino acids: CSAHISYEQYF. The chain employs TRBV20-1 and TRBJ2-7; D is ambiguous. The germline V gene has CDR1 DFQATT and CDR2 SNEGSKA (reference sequence). V lost 5 bases, J lost 0 bases, and 5 bases lay in between. The CDR3 is made up of 11 amino acids.

This clonotype was seen at least ten times. This sequence joins TRBV6-2 or TRBV6-3 and TRBJ2-7; D is undetermined. CDR1 is MNHEY, CDR2 SVGEGT, per germline. Between the trimmed V and J ends, which lost 5 bases and 3 bases, there was a span of 5 bases. The CDR3 is 11 residues long. The CDR3 region has the DNA TGTGCCAGCAGTCACGACTACGAGCAGTACTTC. This translates into CASSHDYEQYF.

In this sample, this clonotype turned up a few times. The chain employs TRBV30 and TRBJ2-7; 8 bases are a match to TRBD1. Looked up from germline, CDR1 is GTSNPN and CDR2 is SVGIG (reference sequence). V shed 2 bases, J shed 4 bases, and the junction held 1 base outside the gene matches. The CDR3 contains 12 residues. The DNA of the CDR3 is TGTGCCTGGAGTCGGACAGGGTACGAGCAGTACTTC. Translation: CAWSRTGYEQYF. Using reference TRBV30 and TRBJ2-7 for the parts outside the CDR3, the full variable domain is SQTIHQWPATLVQPVGSPLSLECTVEGTSNPNLYWYRQAAGRGLQLLFYSVGIGQISSEVPQNLSASRPQDRQFILSSKKLLLSDSGFYLCAWSRTGYEQYFGPGTRLTVT.

This clonotype was recorded many times. J is TRBJ1-6 and V is TRBV5-1; tentative D call: TRBD1 (5 bases). The germline gives CDR1 SGHRS, CDR2 YFSETQ. CDR3 length: 16 residues. V gave up 0 bases and J gave up 8 bases, with 15 bases separating them. CDR3 sequence reads: CASSLGTGRADSPLHF. In DNA form, the CDR3 reads TGCGCCAGCAGCTTGGGGACGGGGCGCGCCGATTCACCCCTCCACTTT.

The table lists this clonotype with a few counts. J is TRBJ2-5 and V is TRBV28; TRBD2 might be the D (6 bases). Trimming removed 3 bases at V and 5 bases at J, with 13 bases between. The CDR3 is 14 amino acids. The germline CDR1 and CDR2 sequences are MDHEN and SYDVKM. The DNA of the CDR3 is TGTGCCAGCAGTTTGGGGACTTTAGGGGAGACCCAGTACTTC. Residues: CASSLGTLGETQYF.